This T cell receptor beta chain was captured by sequencing in a study of T cells in narcolepsy. Study-level background: Healthy controls were enrolled alongside patients with narcolepsy type 1 or type 2. Notes on the study in general: Autoreactive clonotypes reportedly recurred in blood of same and different patients, not controls. Autoreactive clone sequences were missing from some blood memory CD4+ repertoires. Same-patient CSF and blood CD4+ T cell clonotypes included HCRT-specific and TRIB2-specific autoreactive ones.

Using immunoSEQ multiplex PCR, the repertoire was profiled, and TCRdb retains in-frame clones only, with some absent. The table shows about 24,000 clones, with roughly 62% occurring only once. The germline CDR1 and CDR2 sequences are SGHAT and FQNNGV. Trimming removed 2 bases from V and 10 bases from J, with 12 bases in between. The length of the CDR3 is 14 residues. Remarks on this clone: What it binds is unknown.

Sequenced: memory (CD45RA-) CD4+ T cells from blood. The V gene is TRBV11-2, the J gene TRBJ1-6; TRBD1 is a possible D gene (5 bases). The clonotype comes from a human donor in good health. DNA for the CDR3: TGTGCCAGCAGCTTACGGGACGTAAGATCACCCCTCCACTTT. Protein sequence: CASSLRDVRSPLHF.